The TCR beta chain described here comes from a study of blood T cell repertoires in COVID-19. Overall study context: The analysed material was cDNA or gDNA that came from T cells, B-cell-depleted T cells, or PBMCs.

Produced via immunoSEQ multiplex PCR; TCRdb's table is partial and in-frame only. The sample includes 95,000 to 100,000 clones, 75% to 90% of them seen just once. The source material was peripheral blood. The source is a woman aged 70-85 years with active or convalescent COVID-19.

The CDR3 sequence: CASSERGLNRFF. CDR3 DNA sequence: TGTGCCAGCAGTGAAAGGGGCCTAAATCGGTTCTTC. The chain has TRBV6-1 and TRBJ2-1; tentative D call: TRBD1 (5 bases). There are 12 residues in the CDR3. V was cut by 2 bases and J by 15 bases, with 14 bases left in between. Germline lookup yields CDR1 MNHNS and CDR2 SASEGT.